This T cell receptor beta chain was captured by sequencing in a study of blood T cells in healthy people across ages. Through a sample-barcoded 5' primer and a J-beta primer mix, a second PCR was run for roughly 7 to 11 cycles. A single record per CDR3 protein comes from TCRdb applying MiXCR to the 5' RACE reads. The data hold about 1.4 million distinct CDR3 sequences, with approximately 59% observed a single time. The CDR3 runs 17 residues. CDR1 is SGDLS and CDR2 is YYNGEE in the germline V gene. The junction had 7 bases not matched to a gene; V was cut back by 3 bases and J by 2 bases. Overall study findings and caveats: Both higher diversity and more naive CD4+ cells marked long-lived donors when set against aged donors.

As to this clonotype: The antigen remains unidentified.

Sequenced material: blood. The chain recombines TRBV9 with TRBJ2-3; TRBD2 agrees at 12 bases. This TCR was sampled from a man aged 18-30 years in good health. The CDR3 region has the DNA TGTGCCAGCAGCGACCGGACTAGCGGGGCCTTCACAGATACGCAGTATTTT. It codes for CASSDRTSGAFTDTQYF.